What follows is one TCR beta chain and its context. The sample originates from a study of blood T cell repertoires in COVID-19. Across the study: Acute and convalescent COVID-19 samples came from the United States, Italy and Spain. In each case, the material was cDNA or gDNA derived from T cells, B-cell-depleted T cells, or PBMCs.

A Seattle source enrolled patients during active infection and followed them longitudinally. Some clones are missing from TCRdb's copy, which holds only in-frame ones; the method was immunoSEQ multiplex PCR. Of roughly 160,000 clones in the sample, around nine tenths were seen once. Sequencing was done on a sample of peripheral blood. This receptor was identified in a man in his sixties with COVID-19, enrolled during active disease.

This CDR3 is CASSLGEGAAEAFF. CDR3 in DNA: TGTGCCAGCAGCTTAGGAGAGGGGGCGGCTGAAGCTTTCTTT. This sequence joins TRBV11-3 and TRBJ1-1, with TRBD1 matching over 7 bases. The V and J ends lost 1 base and 6 bases, in that order; junction bases with no gene match: 5. Germline V gives CDR1 SGHNT, CDR2 YENEEA. The CDR3 extends over 14 amino acids.